The 6 T cell receptor beta chains listed next were all sequenced from one sample in a study of CD8 T cells in Susac syndrome. RNA totalling roughly 0.5 to 1 ug underwent reverse transcription with random hexamers. From the immunoSEQ multiplex PCR reads, TCRdb called clonotypes with MiXCR, one entry per CDR3 protein. The sample lists under 200,000 distinct CDR3 sequences, 95% occurring once. The source material was CD4+ T cells from PBMCs. The receptors shown here come from a human donor with Susac syndrome.

The gene calls are TRBV20-1 and TRBJ1-1; TRBD1 agrees at 7 bases. The V and J ends lost 3 bases and 0 bases, in that order; junction bases with no gene match: 1. Germline CDR1 DFQATT, CDR2 SNEGSKA (reference sequence). CDR3 length: 13 residues. DNA for the CDR3: TGCAGTGCTAGGGGACAGCTGAACACTGAAGCTTTCTTT. Translating it yields CSARGQLNTEAFF.

This chain links TRBV29-1 with TRBJ2-7; the match to TRBD1 covers 10 bases. V lost 5 bases to trimming and J lost 3 bases; unmatched junction nucleotides: 7. Germline lookup yields CDR1 SQVTM and CDR2 ANQGSEA. CDR3 size: 14 residues. DNA for the CDR3: TGCAGCGTTAAATCGTGGACAGGGGGCTACGAGCAGTACTTC. It yields the protein CSVKSWTGGYEQYF.

The CDR3 loop reads CASSQRWLTMGGHTDTQYF. Written as DNA, the CDR3 is TGCGCCAGCAGCCAAAGGTGGCTCACAATGGGGGGGCACACAGATACGCAGTATTTT. The rearrangement uses TRBV4-1 and TRBJ2-3, with D possibly TRBD2 on 7 matching bases. Germline CDR1 reads MGHRA; CDR2 reads YSYEKL. The CDR3 has 19 amino acids. Trimming stripped 2 bases from V and 2 bases from J, with 23 bases between.

The genes are TRBV29-1 and TRBJ2-1; 9 positions agree with TRBD2. The germline gives CDR1 SQVTM, CDR2 ANQGSEA. The CDR3 covers 13 residues. Trimming took 3 bases from V and 9 from J; bases not matched to a gene: 6. CDR3 coding DNA: TGCAGCGTTGATCGCGGGGGGGCCGCTGAGCAGTTCTTC. Translated, it gives CSVDRGGAAEQFF.

V gene TRBV7-9 combines with J gene TRBJ2-7; 7 bases match TRBD2. Germline CDR1 is SEHNR and CDR2 is FQNEAQ (reference sequence). V lost 3 bases to trimming and J lost 6 bases; unmatched junction nucleotides: 2. The CDR3 is 12 amino acids. CDR3 region: CASSFAGAEQYF. The CDR3, as DNA: TGTGCCAGCAGCTTTGCGGGAGCCGAGCAGTACTTC.

This clonotype was seen once. The rearrangement uses TRBV30 and TRBJ1-2, with 8 bases matching TRBD1. The V gene end was trimmed by 1 base and the J gene end by 5 bases; junction bases not matched to a gene: 9. The V gene's germline CDR1 is GTSNPN and CDR2 SVGIG (reference sequence). The length of the CDR3 is 15 residues. The CDR3 here is CAWSGRRGPGYGYTF. For the CDR3, the DNA is TGTGCCTGGAGTGGGCGCAGGGGGCCAGGATATGGCTACACCTTC.